One sample yielded the 14 T cell receptor beta chains listed below, sequenced in a study of cytomegalovirus exposure and HLA in healthy donors. The data were produced by immunoSEQ multiplex PCR, yet TCRdb's version contains in-frame clones alone and is incomplete. The repertoire holds 50,000 to 70,000 clones, with roughly 94% as singletons. Sequences were obtained from PBMCs. These receptor sequences come from a woman under 30 in good health and CMV-seropositive.

The chain has TRBV15 and TRBJ2-7; a weak D match, TRBD2 (6 bases). Trimming removed 3 bases from V and 0 bases from J, with 15 bases in between. Germline CDR1 LNHNV, CDR2 YYDKDF (reference sequence). This CDR3 contains 16 residues. CDR3 sequence reads: CATSRVSGIDSYEQYF. The CDR3 coding sequence is TGTGCCACCAGCAGGGTTAGCGGAATCGACTCCTACGAGCAGTACTTC.

This sequence joins TRBV2 and TRBJ2-4, with 8 nucleotides matching TRBD1. This CDR3 spans 13 amino acids. Trimming cost V 6 bases and J 5 bases; bases outside gene matches: 3. The V gene's germline CDR1 is SNHLY and CDR2 FYNNEI. This chain's CDR3 is CASSLTGENIQYF. CDR3 sequence (DNA): TGTGCCAGCAGCCTGACAGGGGAAAACATTCAGTACTTC.

The sample holds a few counts of this clone. The chain employs TRBV11-2 and TRBJ2-3, with TRBD1 as a possible D gene (6 bases). The V and J ends lost 1 base and 5 bases respectively, with 19 bases between them. The CDR3 is 17 residues long. The germline V gene encodes CDR1 SGHAT and CDR2 FQNNGV. The CDR3 DNA reads TGTGCCAGCAGCTTAGGGAGGCTGGGGGCAGTGGTAGATACGCAGTATTTT. Its protein is CASSLGRLGAVVDTQYF.

The chain carries TRBV10-3 and TRBJ2-7, with TRBD2 identical over 11 bases. The V and J ends lost 0 bases and 5 bases, in that order; junction bases with no gene match: 3. In germline, CDR1 is ENHRY, CDR2 SYGVKD. The CDR3 consists of 15 residues. CDR3 sequence: CAISESLAGANEQYF. CDR3 nucleotides: TGTGCCATCAGTGAGTCACTAGCGGGAGCCAACGAGCAGTACTTC.

This chain connects TRBV11-2 to TRBJ2-1; 12 positions match TRBD2. Germline lookup yields CDR1 SGHAT and CDR2 FQNNGV. The CDR3 consists of 15 residues. The J segment lost 10 bases and the V segment lost 8 bases, leaving 12 bases of the junction unmatched. The CDR3 here is CASRRPGLAGQEQFF. DNA for the CDR3: TGTGCCAGCCGGAGACCAGGACTAGCGGGACAGGAGCAGTTCTTC.

CDR3 protein: CASSQRQGVDTEAFF. The CDR3 nucleotides read TGCGCCAGCAGCCAAAGACAGGGGGTCGACACTGAAGCTTTCTTT. The chain combines TRBV4-1 with TRBJ1-1, with 9 bases fitting TRBD1. This CDR3 is 15 amino acids long. V dropped 2 bases and J dropped 3; count of bases not matched to a gene: 4. The germline gives CDR1 MGHRA, CDR2 YSYEKL.

The gene calls are TRBV11-2 and TRBJ2-2, with 9 bases that match TRBD1. The CDR3 totals 15 residues. V was clipped by 0 bases and J by 7 bases; unmatched bases: 3. CDR1 and CDR2 (germline): SGHAT, FQNNGV. For the CDR3, the DNA is TGTGCCAGCAGCTTAGAACAGGGGGCTGGCGGGGAGCTGTTTTTT. It encodes CASSLEQGAGGELFF.

The V call is TRBV10-1, the J call TRBJ2-7; 10 nucleotides agree with TRBD1. CDR3 length: 16 residues. The V segment lost 3 bases and the J segment 2 bases; nucleotides outside the gene matches: 7. Germline lookup yields CDR1 WNHNN and CDR2 SYGVQD (reference sequence). This CDR3 is CASSEGTGVPTYEQYF. The DNA for the CDR3 is TGCGCCAGCAGTGAAGGGACAGGGGTCCCCACCTACGAGCAGTACTTC.

V and J are TRBV19 and TRBJ2-4, with a possible D match to TRBD2 (7 bases). V was clipped by 4 bases and J by 2 bases, with 18 bases between them. The CDR3 has 17 residues. Germline loops: CDR1 LNHDA, CDR2 SQIVND (reference sequence). The CDR3 loop reads CASSRGGSPWTKNIQYF. The DNA of the CDR3 is TGTGCCAGTAGTAGGGGGGGCAGCCCCTGGACCAAAAACATTCAGTACTTC.

The chain combines TRBV5-8 with TRBJ1-3, with D unclear. V lost 0 bases and J lost 0, with 7 bases in between. Germline CDR1 reads SGHTS; CDR2 reads YDEGEE. The CDR3 loop spans 15 amino acids. DNA of the CDR3: TGTGCCAGCAGCTTGGGGGCATTCTCTGGAAACACCATATATTTT. Protein product: CASSLGAFSGNTIYF.

The chain couples TRBV18 to TRBJ1-2; D possibly corresponds to TRBD1 (5 bases). V shed 8 bases and J shed 6 bases, with 19 bases lying between them. CDR3 length equals 14 residues. Germline CDR1 KGHSH, CDR2 LQKENI. The CDR3 region has the DNA TGTGCCAGCCTCCCGGCCGGGGGTCCTGATGGCTACACCTTC. Protein sequence: CASLPAGGPDGYTF. Together with reference TRBV18 and TRBJ1-2, the CDR3 gives the full variable domain: NAGVMQNPRHLVRRRGQEARLRCSPMKGHSHVYWYRQLPEEGLKFMVYLQKENIIDESGMPKERFSAEFPKEGPSILRIQQVVRGDSAAYFCASLPAGGPDGYTFGSGTRLTVV.

The chain has TRBV18 and TRBJ2-7; 7 bases map to TRBD1. Germline assignment: CDR1 KGHSH and CDR2 LQKENI. The J segment lost 1 base and the V segment lost 0 bases, leaving 0 bases of the junction unmatched. The CDR3 runs to 14 residues. CDR3 sequence (DNA): TGTGCCAGCTCACCACCGACAGGGTCCTACGAGCAGTACTTC. Translated, it gives CASSPPTGSYEQYF.

V is TRBV27 and J is TRBJ1-1; no definite D call. The CDR3 runs to 12 residues. V was shortened by 4 bases and J by 7 bases, with 10 bases between the two germline ends. Germline loops: CDR1 MNHEY, CDR2 SMNVEV (reference sequence). Written as DNA, the CDR3 is TGTGCCAGCAGTTCGGGGAGGGTTGAAGCTTTCTTT. Its translation is CASSSGRVEAFF.

J is TRBJ1-5 and V is TRBV5-4; D gene unclear. There are 15 residues in the CDR3. Per germline, CDR1 SGHNT and CDR2 YYREEE (reference sequence). With 4 bases removed from V and 3 bases from J, the gap between germline ends came to 14 bases. CDR3 nucleotides: TGTGCCAGCAGCCTGGACCCGACAAACAATCAGCCCCAGCATTTT. Translating it yields CASSLDPTNNQPQHF.